This T cell receptor (beta chain) is from a study of T and B cells in COVID-19 patients. TRB was amplified from approximately 250-480 ng of blood genomic DNA. CDR3 length: 15 residues. Germline CDR1 MNHEY, CDR2 SVGEGT. V dropped 4 bases and J dropped 2; count of bases not matched to a gene: 5. TRB rearrangements were amplified by multiplex PCR with BIOMED2 TRB-A/B primers. TCRdb independently ran MiXCR on the multiplex PCR reads; one entry per CDR3 protein. The repertoire has roughly 9,600 distinct CDR3 sequences, over 35% of them found once; the top ten carry about 56%. This clonotype originated in a human donor with active COVID-19. The sequenced sample consisted of blood. V gene TRBV6-2 or TRBV6-3 combines with J gene TRBJ1-2; 9 bases line up with TRBD1. CDR3 region: CASSSPGQGNYGYTF. The DNA for the CDR3 is TGTGCCAGCAGTTCCCCCGGACAGGGGAACTATGGCTACACCTTC.